Listed below are T cell receptor beta chains from one sample, sequenced in a study of chemoradiotherapy in HPV16-positive cancers. Produced via immunoSEQ multiplex PCR; TCRdb's table is partial and in-frame only. The sample yields 10,000 to 14,000 clones, about 89% seen once. Sequenced here: blood, sampled from a patient who underwent chemoradiotherapy. Receptors were obtained from a human donor with HPV-associated anogenital cancer. The CDR3 runs from the conserved cysteine through the conserved F or W. The D gene is left open where the match is weak. A clone size is listed for some rows: how often the clone was seen (once, few, many), or a class if it is expanded.

abundance	d_gene	v_gene	j_gene	CDR3nt	CDR3aa
-	-	TRBV18	TRBJ1-2	TGTGCCAGCTCACCCTCCATTGACCGCAGCTACACCTTC	CASSPSIDRSYTF
-	-	TRBV4-3	TRBJ2-2	TGCGCCAGCAGCCAAAGACACGCGAACACCGGGGAGCTGTTTTTT	CASSQRHANTGELFF
-	-	TRBV4-1	TRBJ1-2	TGCGCCAGCAGCCAAGAAGGAACGCCCTATGGCTACACCTTC	CASSQEGTPYGYTF
-	-	TRBV7-9	TRBJ2-3	TGTGCCAGCAGCTTGTCGGGCGAGGATACGCAGTATTTT	CASSLSGEDTQYF
-	TRBD1	TRBV4-1	TRBJ2-2	TGCGCCAGCAGCCAAACAGGGGCCGTGGGCACCGGGGAGCTGTTTTTT	CASSQTGAVGTGELFF
once	TRBD1	TRBV6-4	TRBJ1-4	TGTGCCACCGCGGACAGGGGGAACGCAACTAATGAAAAACTGTTTTTT	CATADRGNATNEKLFF
-	-	TRBV7-6	TRBJ1-1	TGTGCCAGCAGCCTTAGGGCCGGCACTGAAGCTTTCTTT	CASSLRAGTEAFF
once	-	TRBV5-6	TRBJ1-2	TGTGCCAGCAGCTTGGAGGGAGTAGGAACCTATGGCTACACCTTC	CASSLEGVGTYGYTF
-	-	TRBV19	TRBJ2-3	TGTGCCAGTAGTAAAAAGCGAATCACAGATACGCAGTATTTT	CASSKKRITDTQYF
-	TRBD2	TRBV7-2	TRBJ2-7	TGTGCCAGCAGCCTCTGGACTAGAGGCTACGAGCAGTACTTC	CASSLWTRGYEQYF
-	-	TRBV5-8	TRBJ2-7	TGTGCCAGCAGCCGGGGGCGGGACGGGTCCTACGAGCAGTACTTC	CASSRGRDGSYEQYF
-	-	TRBV11-3	TRBJ2-5	TGTGCCAGCAGCTTAGATGGCCAGAGGGACGAGACCCAGTACTTC	CASSLDGQRDETQYF
-	-	TRBV9	TRBJ1-3	TGTGCCAGCAGCCCCCTTCCGGGCTCTGGAAACACCATATATTTT	CASSPLPGSGNTIYF
-	TRBD1	TRBV7-3	TRBJ1-6	TGTGCCAGCAGCTCCTCGGGACAGGGGAATTCACCCCTCCACTTT	CASSSSGQGNSPLHF
-	-	TRBV4-2	TRBJ1-2	TGTGCCAGCAGCCAAATTCTAGGGACTGGGAGTAACTATGGCTACACCTTC	CASSQILGTGSNYGYTF
-	-	TRBV7-9	TRBJ1-2	TGTGCCAGCAGCTCCACTGACGACAGAGATTTCTATGGCTACACCTTC	CASSSTDDRDFYGYTF
-	-	TRBV30	TRBJ2-5	TGTGCCTGGAGTGTAGCCAGGGGCGAGACCCAGTACTTC	CAWSVARGETQYF
-	-	TRBV14	TRBJ2-6	TGTGCCAGCAGCCGATCCAACAGGGTAACTGGGGCCAACGTCCTGACTTTC	CASSRSNRVTGANVLTF
-	TRBD1	TRBV6-5	TRBJ2-1	TGTGCCAGCAGGGACAGGGGCAATGAGCAGTTCTTC	CASRDRGNEQFF
-	TRBD2	TRBV19	TRBJ2-1	TGTGCCAGTAGTATCTCGCTAGCGGGGGGAAACAATGAGCAGTTCTTC	CASSISLAGGNNEQFF
-	-	TRBV19	TRBJ1-2	TGTGCCAGTACCCAGGGACACACGTTTCCAAACTATGGCTACACCTTC	CASTQGHTFPNYGYTF
-	-	TRBV15	TRBJ2-2	TGTGCCACCAGCGCTGCATGGGGCGGGAACACCGGGGAGCTGTTTTTT	CATSAAWGGNTGELFF
-	TRBD2	TRBV19	TRBJ2-3	TGTGCCAGTAGTAGCGGGGGACCCTTGAATACGCAGTATTTT	CASSSGGPLNTQYF
-	-	TRBV5-6	TRBJ2-1	TGTGCCAGCAGTTTTCAGCGGACAATAAGTACCTACAATGAGCAGTTCTTC	CASSFQRTISTYNEQFF
-	-	TRBV2	TRBJ2-7	TGTGCCAGCAGTGTTTTACAGCACTACGAGCAGTACTTC	CASSVLQHYEQYF
-	-	TRBV19	TRBJ1-5	TGTGCCAGTAGTATGTCGGACAGCGAAGGTCCCCAGCATTTT	CASSMSDSEGPQHF
-	-	TRBV5-1	TRBJ1-6	TGCGCCAGCAGTTCAGGGAATTCACCCCTCCACTTT	CASSSGNSPLHF
-	TRBD1	TRBV10-2	TRBJ1-1	TGCGCCAGTCAGGTCGACAGGGGAGTTACTGAAGCTTTCTTT	CASQVDRGVTEAFF
-	-	TRBV14	TRBJ2-7	TGTGCCAGCAGCCCCCGCCACCGGGACGAGCAGTACTTC	CASSPRHRDEQYF
-	TRBD1	TRBV19	TRBJ1-1	TGTGCCAGTAGTACCCCGACAGGGGGCGCGACTGAAGCTTTCTTT	CASSTPTGGATEAFF
-	TRBD1	TRBV11-1	TRBJ2-2	TGTGCCAGCAGCCGCCGACAGGGGGTCTCCGGGGAGCTGTTTTTT	CASSRRQGVSGELFF
-	-	TRBV15	TRBJ2-7	TGTGCCACCAGATTGGGGACCGAATCCTACGAGCAGTACTTC	CATRLGTESYEQYF
-	TRBD1	TRBV4-2	TRBJ1-2	TGTGCCAGCAGCCAACCGGGACAGGGGGTTTCTAACTACTATGGCTACACCTTC	CASSQPGQGVSNYYGYTF
-	TRBD1	TRBV11-3	TRBJ2-7	TGTGCCAGCAGCCCAACTCGGGACAGAACTTACGAGCAGCACTTC	CASSPTRDRTYEQHF
once	TRBD2	TRBV4-1	TRBJ2-1	TGCGCCAGCAGCCACCGGGAGGGCTACAATGAGCAGTTCTTC	CASSHREGYNEQFF
-	-	TRBV29-1	TRBJ1-2	TGCAGCGTTGAACACTATGGCTACACCTTC	CSVEHYGYTF
few	-	TRBV19	TRBJ2-3	TGTGCCAGTAGTATGGCAGATACGCAGTATTTT	CASSMADTQYF
-	TRBD1	TRBV7-3	TRBJ2-1	TGTGCCAGCAGCTCCCAATACGGGACAGGGTACAATGAGCAGTTCTTC	CASSSQYGTGYNEQFF
-	-	TRBV18	TRBJ2-3	TGTGCCAGCTCGCCTAACAGGGACACGCAGTATTTT	CASSPNRDTQYF
-	-	TRBV11-2	TRBJ2-3	TGTGCCAGCAGTTCCAGGGTTAGTGATACGCAGTATTTT	CASSSRVSDTQYF
once	-	TRBV4-1	TRBJ1-5	TGCGCCAGCAGCCAAGTCGACCCCCGGGACGTTAGAGTCCAGCCCCAGCATTTT	CASSQVDPRDVRVQPQHF